This T cell receptor (beta chain) was identified in a study of T cells after yellow fever vaccination. The V gene's germline CDR1 is WSHSY and CDR2 SAAADI. CDR3 length equals 17 residues. V shed 0 bases and J 1 base; nucleotides not matched to a gene: 7. This clonotype was observed a handful of times. It was through 5'RACE template switching that TCR cDNA was made, with a universal primer site and UMIs added. Using its own MiXCR run on the 5' RACE reads, TCRdb lists one record per CDR3 protein. Of more than 450,000 distinct CDR3 sequences listed, 21% are singletons. The sequences come from PBMCs, collected roughly 20 days after the first yellow fever vaccination. The source of this sequence is a man aged 18 to 29 who received the YFV17D yellow fever vaccine. The chain recombines TRBV10-2 with TRBJ2-3; 7 bases align to TRBD1. CDR3 region: CASSESDRFGGTDTQYF. Written as DNA, the CDR3 is TGCGCCAGCAGTGAGTCGGACAGGTTCGGGGGCACAGATACGCAGTATTTT.